Ten or more counts support the clone carrying this TCR beta chain. Antigen unknown. The TCR beta CDR3 regions underwent amplification using RNA transcripts as the source. The TCR CDR3 first-round RT-PCR relied on the HTBI primer set. TCRdb re-derived calls from the multiplex PCR reads in MiXCR, one entry per CDR3 protein. The sample contains approximately 590,000 distinct CDR3 sequences, approximately 14% of which appear only once. This entry comes from a study of T cells in Graves' hyperthyroidism and ophthalmopathy. Whole-study findings and limits: Also found in blood were most expanded thyroid clonotypes above 0.001. The authors' 13 V-J model separated ophthalmopathy from stable hyperthyroidism.

V was cut by 4 bases and J by 3 bases, with 13 bases left in between. The CDR3 is 15 amino acids. CDR1 and CDR2 (germline): SGHRS, YFSETQ. Newly diagnosed hyperthyroidism, duration under 2 months, in patients aged 18 to 65. Clinical symptoms, serum thyroxine, TRAb, thyroid ultrasound and orbital computed tomography established diagnosis. V and J are TRBV5-1 and TRBJ2-2, with D hard to call. This sequence was found in a woman in her thirties with Graves' hyperthyroidism. The sequencing sample was made of blood. The CDR3 spells CASSRYSPDTGELFF. In DNA, the CDR3 is TGCGCCAGCAGCAGATATAGTCCTGACACCGGGGAGCTGTTTTTT. Full variable domain (remainder filled in from reference TRBV5-1 and TRBJ2-2): KAGVTQTPRYLIKTRGQQVTLSCSPISGHRSVSWYQQTPGQGLQFLFEYFSETQRNKGNFPGRFSGRQFSNSRSEMNVSTLELGDSALYLCASSRYSPDTGELFFGEGSRLTVL.